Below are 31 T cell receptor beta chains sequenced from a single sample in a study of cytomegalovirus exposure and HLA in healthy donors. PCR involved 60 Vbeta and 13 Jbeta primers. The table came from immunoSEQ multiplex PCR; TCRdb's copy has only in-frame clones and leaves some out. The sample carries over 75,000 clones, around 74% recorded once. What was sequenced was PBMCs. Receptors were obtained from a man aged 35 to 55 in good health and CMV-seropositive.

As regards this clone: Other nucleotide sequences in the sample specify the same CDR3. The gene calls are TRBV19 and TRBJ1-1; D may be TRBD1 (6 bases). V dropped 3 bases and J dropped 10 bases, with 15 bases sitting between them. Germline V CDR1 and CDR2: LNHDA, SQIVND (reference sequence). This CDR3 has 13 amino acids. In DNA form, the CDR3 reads TGTGCCAGTAGTATGGAACGTACAGGGCGAGCTTTCTTT. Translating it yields CASSMERTGRAFF.

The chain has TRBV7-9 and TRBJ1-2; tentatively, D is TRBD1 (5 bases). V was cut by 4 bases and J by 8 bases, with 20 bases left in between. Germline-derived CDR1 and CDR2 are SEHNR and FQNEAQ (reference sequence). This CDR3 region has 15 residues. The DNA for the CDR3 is TGTGCCAGCAGCTCCCCGGTCGGCCTCCAGGGCGGCTACACCTTC. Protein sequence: CASSSPVGLQGGYTF. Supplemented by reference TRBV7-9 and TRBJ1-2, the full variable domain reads DTGVSQNPRHKITKRGQNVTFRCDPISEHNRLYWYRQTLGQGPEFLTYFQNEAQLEKSRLLSDRFSAERPKGSFSTLEIQRTEQGDSAMYLCASSSPVGLQGGYTFGSGTRLTVV.

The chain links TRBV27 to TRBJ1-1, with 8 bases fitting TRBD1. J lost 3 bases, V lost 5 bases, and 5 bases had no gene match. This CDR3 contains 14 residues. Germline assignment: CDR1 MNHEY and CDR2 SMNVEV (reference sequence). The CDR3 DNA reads TGTGCCAGCAGTGGTAGACAGGGGCACACTGAAGCTTTCTTT. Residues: CASSGRQGHTEAFF.

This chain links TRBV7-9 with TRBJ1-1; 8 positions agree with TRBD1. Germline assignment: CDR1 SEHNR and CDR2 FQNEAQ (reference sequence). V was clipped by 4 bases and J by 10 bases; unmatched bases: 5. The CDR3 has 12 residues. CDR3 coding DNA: TGTGCCAGCAGCTGGGAAGACAGGGGAGCTTTCTTT. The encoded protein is CASSWEDRGAFF.

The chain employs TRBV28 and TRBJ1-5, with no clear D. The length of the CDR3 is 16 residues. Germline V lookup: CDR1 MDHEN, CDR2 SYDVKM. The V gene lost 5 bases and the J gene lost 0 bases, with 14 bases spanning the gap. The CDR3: CASSTTVTYSNQPQHF. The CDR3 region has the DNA TGTGCCAGCAGTACCACAGTCACCTATAGCAATCAGCCCCAGCATTTT. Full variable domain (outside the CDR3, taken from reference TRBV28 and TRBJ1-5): DVKVTQSSRYLVKRTGEKVFLECVQDMDHENMFWYRQDPGLGLRLIYFSYDVKMKEKGDIPEGYSVSREKKERFSLILESASTNQTSMYLCASSTTVTYSNQPQHFGDGTRLSIL.

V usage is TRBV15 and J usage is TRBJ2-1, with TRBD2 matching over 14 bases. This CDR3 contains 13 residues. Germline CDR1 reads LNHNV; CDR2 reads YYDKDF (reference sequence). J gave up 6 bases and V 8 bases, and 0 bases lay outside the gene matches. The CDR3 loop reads CATGLAGGNEQFF. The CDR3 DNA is TGTGCCACCGGACTAGCGGGAGGCAATGAGCAGTTCTTC.

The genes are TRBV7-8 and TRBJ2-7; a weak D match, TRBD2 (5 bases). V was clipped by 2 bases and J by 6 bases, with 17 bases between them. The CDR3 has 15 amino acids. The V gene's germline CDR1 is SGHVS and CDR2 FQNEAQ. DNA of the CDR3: TGTGCCAGCAGCTTAAGCGCCGGGATCCGGGGCGAGCAGTACTTC. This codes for CASSLSAGIRGEQYF. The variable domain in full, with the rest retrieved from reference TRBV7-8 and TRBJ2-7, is GAGVSQSPRYKVAKRGQDVALRCDPISGHVSLFWYQQALGQGPEFLTYFQNEAQLDKSGLPSDRFFAERPEGSVSTLKIQRTQQEDSAVYLCASSLSAGIRGEQYFGPGTRLTVT.

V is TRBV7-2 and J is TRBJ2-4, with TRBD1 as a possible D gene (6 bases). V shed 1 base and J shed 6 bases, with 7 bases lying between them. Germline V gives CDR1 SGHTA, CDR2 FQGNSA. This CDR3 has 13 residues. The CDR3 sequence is CASSLGQANIQYF. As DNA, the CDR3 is TGTGCCAGCAGCTTAGGACAGGCAAACATTCAGTACTTC.

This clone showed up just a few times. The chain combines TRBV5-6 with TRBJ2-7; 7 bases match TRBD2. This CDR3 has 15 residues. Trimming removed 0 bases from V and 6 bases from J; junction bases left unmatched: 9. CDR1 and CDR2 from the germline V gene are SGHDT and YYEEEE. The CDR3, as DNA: TGTGCCAGCAGCTTGGGGGCGGGGAGGGGACCCGAGCAGTACTTC. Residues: CASSLGAGRGPEQYF. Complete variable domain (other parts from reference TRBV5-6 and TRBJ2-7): DAGVTQSPTHLIKTRGQQVTLRCSPKSGHDTVSWYQQALGQGPQFIFQYYEEEERQRGNFPDRFSGHQFPNYSSELNVNALLLGDSALYLCASSLGAGRGPEQYFGPGTRLTVT.

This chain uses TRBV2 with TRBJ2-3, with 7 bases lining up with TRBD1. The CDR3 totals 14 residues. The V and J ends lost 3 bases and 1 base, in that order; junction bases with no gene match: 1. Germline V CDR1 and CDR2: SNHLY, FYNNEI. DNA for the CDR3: TGTGCCAGCAGTGACCAGGGGGGCACAGATACGCAGTATTTT. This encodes CASSDQGGTDTQYF.

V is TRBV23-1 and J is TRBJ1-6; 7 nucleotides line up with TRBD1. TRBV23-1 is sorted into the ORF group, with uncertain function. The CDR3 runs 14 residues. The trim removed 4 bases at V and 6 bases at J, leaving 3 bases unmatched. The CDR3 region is CASSLRGLNSPLHF. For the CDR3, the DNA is TGCGCCAGCAGTCTGAGGGGGCTTAATTCACCCCTCCACTTT.

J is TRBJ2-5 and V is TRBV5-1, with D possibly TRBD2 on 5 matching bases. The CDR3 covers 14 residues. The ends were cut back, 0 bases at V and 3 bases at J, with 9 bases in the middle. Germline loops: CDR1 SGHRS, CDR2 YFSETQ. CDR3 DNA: TGCGCCAGCAGCTTGGCTAGCTTCAAAGAGACCCAGTACTTC. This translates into CASSLASFKETQYF.

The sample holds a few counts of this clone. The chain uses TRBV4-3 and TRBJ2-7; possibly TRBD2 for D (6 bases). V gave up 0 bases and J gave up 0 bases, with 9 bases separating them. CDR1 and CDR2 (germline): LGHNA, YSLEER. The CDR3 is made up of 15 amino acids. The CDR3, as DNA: TGCGCCAGCAGCCAAGATGACGGGAGCTCCTACGAGCAGTACTTC. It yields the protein CASSQDDGSSYEQYF.

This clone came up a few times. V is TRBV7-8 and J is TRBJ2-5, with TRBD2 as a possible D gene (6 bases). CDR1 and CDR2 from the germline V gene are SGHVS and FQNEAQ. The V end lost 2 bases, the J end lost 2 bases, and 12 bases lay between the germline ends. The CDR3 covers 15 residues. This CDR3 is CASSLWAGRQETQYF. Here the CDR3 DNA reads TGTGCCAGCAGCTTATGGGCAGGGAGGCAAGAGACCCAGTACTTC.

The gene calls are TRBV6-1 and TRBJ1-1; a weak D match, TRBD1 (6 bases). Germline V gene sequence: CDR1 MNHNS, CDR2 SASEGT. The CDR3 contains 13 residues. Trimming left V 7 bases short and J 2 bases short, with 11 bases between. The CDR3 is CASTRTVNTEAFF. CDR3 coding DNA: TGTGCCAGCACGAGGACAGTAAACACTGAAGCTTTCTTT.

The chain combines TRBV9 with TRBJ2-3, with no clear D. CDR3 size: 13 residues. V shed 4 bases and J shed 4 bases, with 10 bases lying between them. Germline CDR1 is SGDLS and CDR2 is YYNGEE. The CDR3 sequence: CASSPHLSDTQYF. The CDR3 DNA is TGTGCCAGCAGCCCCCACTTATCAGATACGCAGTATTTT.

The CDR3 spells CASSPGQTINSPLHF. CDR3 DNA: TGTGCCAGCAGTCCGGGACAGACGATTAATTCACCCCTCCACTTT. This sequence joins TRBV27 and TRBJ1-6; 7 nucleotides align to TRBD1. This CDR3 has 15 amino acids. The junction had 7 bases not matched to a gene; V was cut back by 5 bases and J by 6 bases. Germline CDR1 MNHEY, CDR2 SMNVEV (reference sequence).

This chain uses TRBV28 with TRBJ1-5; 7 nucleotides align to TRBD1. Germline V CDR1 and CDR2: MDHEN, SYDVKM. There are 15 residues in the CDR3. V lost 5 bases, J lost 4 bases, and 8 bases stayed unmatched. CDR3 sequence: CASSTGSQGNQPQHF. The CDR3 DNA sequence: TGTGCCAGCAGTACAGGCTCACAGGGGAATCAGCCCCAGCATTTT. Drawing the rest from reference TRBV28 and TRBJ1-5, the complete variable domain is DVKVTQSSRYLVKRTGEKVFLECVQDMDHENMFWYRQDPGLGLRLIYFSYDVKMKEKGDIPEGYSVSREKKERFSLILESASTNQTSMYLCASSTGSQGNQPQHFGDGTRLSIL.

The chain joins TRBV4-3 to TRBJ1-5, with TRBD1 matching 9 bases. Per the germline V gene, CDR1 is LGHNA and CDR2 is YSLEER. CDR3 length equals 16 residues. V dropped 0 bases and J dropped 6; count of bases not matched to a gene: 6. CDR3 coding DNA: TGCGCCAGCAGCCAAGAACGGGACAGGGAGGTTCAGCCCCAGCATTTT. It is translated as CASSQERDREVQPQHF.

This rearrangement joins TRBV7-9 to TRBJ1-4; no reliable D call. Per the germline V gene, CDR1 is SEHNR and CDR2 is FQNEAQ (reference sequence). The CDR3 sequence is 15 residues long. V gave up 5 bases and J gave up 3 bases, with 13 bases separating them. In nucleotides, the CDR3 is TGTGCCAGCAGCCGAGCGGGCAGAGCTAATGAAAAACTGTTTTTT. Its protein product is CASSRAGRANEKLFF. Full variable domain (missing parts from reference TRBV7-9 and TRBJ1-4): DTGVSQNPRHKITKRGQNVTFRCDPISEHNRLYWYRQTLGQGPEFLTYFQNEAQLEKSRLLSDRFSAERPKGSFSTLEIQRTEQGDSAMYLCASSRAGRANEKLFFGSGTQLSVL.

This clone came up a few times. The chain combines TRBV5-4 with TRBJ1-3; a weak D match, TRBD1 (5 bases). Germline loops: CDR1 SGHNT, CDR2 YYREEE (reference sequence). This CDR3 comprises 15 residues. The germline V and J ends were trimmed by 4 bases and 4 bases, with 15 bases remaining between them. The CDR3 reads CASSNPLDKGNTIYF. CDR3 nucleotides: TGTGCCAGCAGCAACCCGTTGGACAAGGGAAACACCATATATTTT.

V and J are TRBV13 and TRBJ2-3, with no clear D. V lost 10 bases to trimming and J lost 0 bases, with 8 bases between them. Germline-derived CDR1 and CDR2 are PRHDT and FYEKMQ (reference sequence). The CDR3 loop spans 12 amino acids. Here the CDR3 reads CATSRSTDTQYF. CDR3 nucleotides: TGTGCCACCTCTCGTAGCACAGATACGCAGTATTTT.

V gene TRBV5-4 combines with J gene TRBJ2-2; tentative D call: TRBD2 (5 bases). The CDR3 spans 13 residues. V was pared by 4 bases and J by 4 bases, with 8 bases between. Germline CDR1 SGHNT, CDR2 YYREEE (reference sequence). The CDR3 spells CASSGTSTGELFF. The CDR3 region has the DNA TGTGCCAGCAGCGGTACTAGCACCGGGGAGCTGTTTTTT.

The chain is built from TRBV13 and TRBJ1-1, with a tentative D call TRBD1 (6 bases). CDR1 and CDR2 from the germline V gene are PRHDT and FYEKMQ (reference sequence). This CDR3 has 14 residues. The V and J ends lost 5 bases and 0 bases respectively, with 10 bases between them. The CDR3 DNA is TGTGCCAGCAGCGTCCCAGGGGTGAACACTGAAGCTTTCTTT. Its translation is CASSVPGVNTEAFF.

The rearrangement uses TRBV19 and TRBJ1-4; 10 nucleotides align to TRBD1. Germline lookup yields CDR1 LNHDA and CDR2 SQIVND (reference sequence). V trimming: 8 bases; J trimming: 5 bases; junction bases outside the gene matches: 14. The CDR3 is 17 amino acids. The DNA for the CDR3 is TGTGCCAGTGAATCCCGGGACAGGGGAGTGGTAAATGAAAAACTGTTTTTT. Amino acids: CASESRDRGVVNEKLFF.

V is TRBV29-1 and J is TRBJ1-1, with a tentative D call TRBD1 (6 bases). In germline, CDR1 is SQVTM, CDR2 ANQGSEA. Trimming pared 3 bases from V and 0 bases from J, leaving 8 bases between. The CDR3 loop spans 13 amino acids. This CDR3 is CSVEGGLNTEAFF. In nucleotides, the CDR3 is TGCAGCGTTGAGGGGGGGCTGAACACTGAAGCTTTCTTT.

CDR3 nucleotide sequence: TGCGCCAGCAGTGAAGGCTTGGCTAGCGGGGGCCTGGGGTCCCAAGAGACCCAGTACTTC. Protein sequence: CASSEGLASGGLGSQETQYF. The rearrangement joins TRBV10-1 to TRBJ2-5, with 10 bases matching TRBD2. The V and J ends lost 3 bases and 1 base, in that order; junction bases with no gene match: 17. CDR3 size: 20 residues. From germline, CDR1 is WNHNN and CDR2 SYGVQD (reference sequence).

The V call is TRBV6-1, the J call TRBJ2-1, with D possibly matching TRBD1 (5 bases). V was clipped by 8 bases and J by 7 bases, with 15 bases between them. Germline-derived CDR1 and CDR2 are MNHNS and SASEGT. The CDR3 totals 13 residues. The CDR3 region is CASSQGISNEQFF. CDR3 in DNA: TGTGCCAGCTCGCAGGGTATAAGTAATGAGCAGTTCTTC.

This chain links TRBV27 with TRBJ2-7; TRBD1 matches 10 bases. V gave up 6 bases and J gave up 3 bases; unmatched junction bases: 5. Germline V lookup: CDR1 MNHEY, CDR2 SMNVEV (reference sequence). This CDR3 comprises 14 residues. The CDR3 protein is CASRGQGRIYEQYF. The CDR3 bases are TGTGCCAGCAGGGGACAGGGGAGGATCTACGAGCAGTACTTC.

The CDR3 region is CASSLEAGGIGYTF. The CDR3 DNA is TGTGCCAGCAGCTTAGAGGCAGGGGGCATTGGCTACACCTTC. The gene calls are TRBV11-2 and TRBJ1-2; 8 nucleotides line up with TRBD1. The CDR3 has 14 residues. Germline V CDR1 and CDR2: SGHAT, FQNNGV. With V trimmed by 0 bases and J by 7 bases, 4 bases remained unmatched.

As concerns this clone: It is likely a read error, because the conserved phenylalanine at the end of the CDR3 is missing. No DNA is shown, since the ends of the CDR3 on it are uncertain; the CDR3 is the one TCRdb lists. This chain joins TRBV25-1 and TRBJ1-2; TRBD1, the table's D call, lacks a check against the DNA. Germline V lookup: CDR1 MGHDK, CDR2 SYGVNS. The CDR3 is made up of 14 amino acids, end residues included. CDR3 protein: CASSASGTGSRPHL.